One and the same sample provided the 29 T cell receptor beta chains below, sequenced in a study of cytomegalovirus exposure and HLA in healthy donors. This PCR relied on a set of 60 Vbeta primers and 13 Jbeta primers. Sequencing used immunoSEQ multiplex PCR; TCRdb keeps in-frame clones, though not all of them. The repertoire holds around 150,000 clones, approximately 78% seen once, with more than 7% in the top ten. Sequencing was performed on PBMCs. The receptors were gathered from a male donor in good health and CMV-seropositive.

This clone was seen only once. The chain recombines TRBV7-9 with TRBJ2-7; the D is unclear. The germline V and J ends were trimmed by 5 bases and 3 bases, with 5 bases remaining between them. Per the germline V gene, CDR1 is SEHNR and CDR2 is FQNEAQ (reference sequence). The CDR3 sequence is 11 residues long. The CDR3 protein is CASSTSYEQYF. The CDR3 DNA reads TGTGCCAGCAGCACGAGCTACGAGCAGTACTTC.

The chain couples TRBV6-5 to TRBJ1-1; D ambiguous. Trimming took off 0 bases at V and 1 base at J, with 6 bases between the two ends. This CDR3 has 14 residues. Germline V lookup: CDR1 MNHEY, CDR2 SVGAGI. Here the CDR3 reads CASSYSNGNTEAFF. Written as DNA, the CDR3 is TGTGCCAGCAGTTACTCGAACGGGAACACTGAAGCTTTCTTT.

DNA for the CDR3: TGTGCCAGCAGCGTCTCACCCACGGGCAATCAGCCCCAGCATTTT. Translation gives CASSVSPTGNQPQHF. The V call is TRBV9, the J call TRBJ1-5; D remains unclear. This CDR3 spans 15 amino acids. With 2 bases removed from V and 2 bases from J, the gap between germline ends came to 11 bases. The germline V gene has CDR1 SGDLS and CDR2 YYNGEE.

The V gene is TRBV30, the J gene TRBJ1-1; D is undetermined. V lost 8 bases, J lost 1 base, and 14 bases lay in between. The length of the CDR3 is 13 residues. Germline lookup yields CDR1 GTSNPN and CDR2 SVGIG (reference sequence). The CDR3 spells CARSQKQNTEAFF. The CDR3 DNA sequence: TGTGCCAGATCACAGAAGCAGAACACTGAAGCTTTCTTT.

This chain's CDR3 is CASSLGVILTEAFF. CDR3 sequence (DNA): TGTGCCAGCAGCTTGGGAGTGATCCTCACCGAAGCTTTCTTT. The J gene is TRBJ1-1, the V gene TRBV5-4; no definite D call. V shed 0 bases and J shed 8 bases, with 14 bases lying between them. This CDR3 has 14 amino acids. Per the germline V gene, CDR1 is SGHNT and CDR2 is YYREEE (reference sequence).

This sequence joins TRBV9 and TRBJ2-1; no clear D. This CDR3 region has 15 residues. Looked up from germline, CDR1 is SGDLS and CDR2 is YYNGEE. Trimming stripped 4 bases from V and 1 base from J, with 12 bases between. DNA for the CDR3: TGTGCCAGCAGCCCACAGCCGAAGTCCTACAATGAGCAGTTCTTC. Amino acid sequence: CASSPQPKSYNEQFF.

This clone was recorded once. V gene TRBV18 combines with J gene TRBJ1-2; perhaps TRBD1 as D (5 bases). V was pared by 3 bases and J by 3 bases, with 14 bases between. This CDR3 is built from 15 residues. The germline CDR1 and CDR2 sequences are KGHSH and LQKENI. The CDR3 here is CASSPRERGDYGYTF. The CDR3 DNA reads as TGTGCCAGCTCACCCCGGGAGAGGGGTGACTATGGCTACACCTTC.

The chain links TRBV6-5 to TRBJ2-7, with 7 bases fitting TRBD1. The trim removed 6 bases at V and 1 base at J, leaving 3 bases unmatched. Germline V gene lookup returns CDR1 MNHEY and CDR2 SVGAGI. The CDR3 is 13 residues long. CDR3 nucleotide sequence: TGTGCCAGCAGACGACAGGGTTCCTACGAGCAGTACTTC. Protein: CASRRQGSYEQYF.

The rearrangement joins TRBV19 to TRBJ2-1, with 8 bases fitting TRBD1. CDR1 and CDR2 (germline): LNHDA, SQIVND (reference sequence). The CDR3 is 17 amino acids. V trimming: 10 bases; J trimming: 0 bases; junction bases outside the gene matches: 14. CDR3 protein: CATTPIPGQGSYNEQFF. The DNA for the CDR3 is TGTGCCACAACGCCAATTCCCGGACAGGGCTCCTACAATGAGCAGTTCTTC.

The V gene is TRBV5-4, the J gene TRBJ2-7; tentative D call: TRBD2 (5 bases). Germline values: CDR1 SGHNT, CDR2 YYREEE (reference sequence). This CDR3 spans 13 amino acids. V lost 0 bases and J lost 3, with 7 bases in between. Here the CDR3 DNA reads TGTGCCAGCAGCTTGGGGGAGTTCTACGAGCAGTACTTC. Its translation is CASSLGEFYEQYF. Based on the CDR3 plus reference TRBV5-4 and TRBJ2-7, the full variable domain is ETGVTQSPTHLIKTRGQQVTLRCSSQSGHNTVSWYQQALGQGPQFIFQYYREEENGRGNFPPRFSGLQFPNYSSELNVNALELDDSALYLCASSLGEFYEQYFGPGTRLTVT.

The chain couples TRBV11-2 to TRBJ1-4; the match to TRBD1 covers 8 bases. Unmatched junction bases numbered 5, after V lost 5 bases and J lost 6 bases. The CDR3 covers 14 residues. Per germline, CDR1 SGHAT and CDR2 FQNNGV. The CDR3 DNA follows: TGTGCCAGCAGCCCCGGACAGGGCGATGAAAAACTGTTTTTT. Protein sequence: CASSPGQGDEKLFF.

V gene TRBV2 combines with J gene TRBJ2-1; weak D call: TRBD1 (7 bases). CDR3 length equals 13 residues. The germline V gene has CDR1 SNHLY and CDR2 FYNNEI. The germline V and J ends were trimmed by 7 bases and 11 bases, with 18 bases remaining between them. The CDR3, as DNA: TGTGCCAGCACGTTGCGGGACAGCGAAAAGCAGTTCTTC. Translation gives CASTLRDSEKQFF.

V usage is TRBV18 and J usage is TRBJ2-2; the match to TRBD1 covers 9 bases. The CDR3 is made up of 18 amino acids. Germline V gene sequence: CDR1 KGHSH, CDR2 LQKENI. The V gene end was trimmed by 1 base and the J gene end by 1 base; junction bases not matched to a gene: 7. This chain's CDR3 is CASSPLNPGQGNTGELFF. CDR3 sequence (DNA): TGTGCCAGCTCACCACTGAACCCGGGACAGGGGAACACCGGGGAGCTGTTTTTT.

The V and J genes are TRBV4-3 and TRBJ2-2; TRBD2 matches 10 bases. Trimming removed 6 bases from V and 4 bases from J; junction bases left unmatched: 8. The CDR3 is made up of 16 amino acids. Germline V gene data show CDR1 as LGHNA and CDR2 as YSLEER. DNA of the CDR3: TGCGCCAGCAGAGCTAGCGGGAGTTCGTTCACCGGGGAGCTGTTTTTT. Its protein product is CASRASGSSFTGELFF.

This clone was counted between two and nine times. The chain links TRBV5-6 to TRBJ1-1, with 7 bases aligning to TRBD1. The germline gives CDR1 SGHDT, CDR2 YYEEEE. With 4 bases clipped from V and 3 bases from J, the junction kept 15 bases outside the gene matches. The CDR3 has 17 residues. CDR3: CASSTPLTGHGDTEAFF. CDR3 coding DNA: TGTGCCAGCAGCACCCCCTTGACAGGGCATGGCGACACTGAAGCTTTCTTT. Variable domain in full (rest from reference TRBV5-6 and TRBJ1-1): DAGVTQSPTHLIKTRGQQVTLRCSPKSGHDTVSWYQQALGQGPQFIFQYYEEEERQRGNFPDRFSGHQFPNYSSELNVNALLLGDSALYLCASSTPLTGHGDTEAFFGQGTRLTVV.

This chain links TRBV7-2 with TRBJ2-5, with TRBD2 as a possible D gene (5 bases). The DNA matches TRBJ2-7 better at its end, which makes the J call doubtful. There are 14 residues in the CDR3. Germline V gene data show CDR1 as SGHTA and CDR2 as FQGNSA. As DNA, the CDR3 is TGTGCCAGCAGCTTAGTTCGCGGGTCCGACGAGCAGTACTTC. Encoded protein: CASSLVRGSDEQYF.

The gene calls are TRBV5-1 and TRBJ1-4, with D possibly being TRBD1 (5 bases). This CDR3 contains 14 residues. Germline assignment: CDR1 SGHRS and CDR2 YFSETQ. Trimming took 4 bases from V and 1 from J, leaving 8 bases between them. The CDR3 sequence: CASSPTVTNEKLFF. The CDR3 bases are TGCGCCAGCAGCCCGACAGTAACTAATGAAAAACTGTTTTTT.

This clone was found once. The chain is built from TRBV27 and TRBJ2-7, with D possibly TRBD2 on 7 matching bases. Germline-derived CDR1 and CDR2 are MNHEY and SMNVEV (reference sequence). This CDR3 is 15 amino acids long. Trimming stripped 5 bases from V and 2 bases from J, with 16 bases between. The CDR3 loop is CASSRGALGAYEQYF. CDR3 coding DNA: TGTGCCAGCAGTCGGGGGGCCCTGGGGGCCTACGAGCAGTACTTC.

This clone has a handful of counts. The chain recombines TRBV27 with TRBJ2-5; 7 bases match TRBD2. Germline V CDR1 and CDR2: MNHEY, SMNVEV (reference sequence). The CDR3 covers 15 residues. V shed 5 bases and J 5 bases; nucleotides not matched to a gene: 11. CDR3 in DNA: TGTGCCAGCAGTCCGCAAGCGGGGACCCCGGAGACCCAGTACTTC. It specifies CASSPQAGTPETQYF.

The CDR3 is CASSYFKNTEAFF. The CDR3 bases are TGTGCCAGCAGTTATTTTAAGAACACTGAAGCTTTCTTT. The chain couples TRBV6-5 to TRBJ1-1; D is ambiguous. This CDR3 is 13 amino acids long. CDR1 is MNHEY and CDR2 is SVGAGI in the germline V gene. The germline V and J ends were trimmed by 3 bases and 1 base, with 6 bases remaining between them.

J is TRBJ1-3 and V is TRBV19; possibly TRBD1 for D (5 bases). Germline V gene data show CDR1 as LNHDA and CDR2 as SQIVND (reference sequence). V lost 8 bases to trimming and J lost 2 bases, with 19 bases between them. This CDR3 has 16 amino acids. The CDR3 sequence: CASQKAGTLAGNTIYF. The CDR3 DNA reads as TGTGCCAGTCAGAAGGCAGGGACTCTGGCTGGAAACACCATATATTTT.

The chain couples TRBV2 to TRBJ1-5, with 11 bases aligning to TRBD1. Germline values: CDR1 SNHLY, CDR2 FYNNEI. J was trimmed by 7 bases and V by 8 bases; bases with no gene match: 4. The CDR3 is 13 residues long. The CDR3 here is CASGQGARQPQHF. In DNA form, the CDR3 reads TGTGCCAGCGGACAGGGGGCGAGGCAGCCCCAGCATTTT.

This chain connects TRBV9 to TRBJ2-1, with D possibly TRBD1 on 6 matching bases. The length of the CDR3 is 16 residues. CDR1 and CDR2 (germline): SGDLS, YYNGEE. Trimming stripped 3 bases from V and 5 bases from J, with 18 bases between. CDR3 sequence reads: CASSAPGRTENNEQFF. CDR3 nucleotide sequence: TGTGCCAGCAGCGCCCCGGGACGGACAGAGAACAATGAGCAGTTCTTC.

The chain recombines TRBV5-6 with TRBJ2-7; TRBD2 agrees at 8 bases. This CDR3 has 14 residues. The junction had 3 bases not matched to a gene; V was cut back by 2 bases and J by 2 bases. Germline values: CDR1 SGHDT, CDR2 YYEEEE. DNA of the CDR3: TGTGCCAGCAGCTTACTAGCGGTGGCCTACGAGCAGTACTTC. It is translated as CASSLLAVAYEQYF.

The V and J genes are TRBV27 and TRBJ2-1; D gene uncertain. V lost 8 bases, J lost 1 base, and 12 bases lay in between. CDR3 length: 14 amino acids. In germline, CDR1 is MNHEY, CDR2 SMNVEV (reference sequence). The CDR3 loop is CASSRYGSYNEQFF. The CDR3 nucleotides are TGTGCCAGCTCCCGATACGGGTCCTACAATGAGCAGTTCTTC.

Worth noting for this clone: One junction end disagrees with the germline gene, perhaps due to a read error. The chain carries TRBV19 and TRBJ2-6, with a weak D call TRBD1 (5 bases). CDR1 is LNHDA, CDR2 SQIVND, per germline (reference sequence). The CDR3 covers 15 residues. CDR3: CASNSGIRGANGLTF. The DNA of the CDR3 is TGTGCCAGTAACTCAGGGATCCGTGGGGCCAACGGCCTGACTTTC.

V is TRBV20-1 and J is TRBJ1-2, with D uncertain. The CDR3 consists of 10 residues. CDR1 is DFQATT, CDR2 SNEGSKA, per germline (reference sequence). The chain's CDR3 is CRVREDGYTF. CDR3 DNA: TGCAGGGTCCGGGAGGACGGCTACACCTTC.

In this sample, this clone turned up a few times. The chain employs TRBV6-1 and TRBJ2-3; perhaps TRBD1 as D (5 bases). Germline-derived CDR1 and CDR2 are MNHNS and SASEGT. V dropped 0 bases and J dropped 7 bases, with 11 bases sitting between them. The CDR3 runs 14 residues. DNA of the CDR3: TGTGCCAGCAGTGAAGCAGGGGTGGAGTATACGCAGTATTTT. Its translation: CASSEAGVEYTQYF.

The sample holds a few counts of this clone. The chain couples TRBV7-9 to TRBJ1-2; TRBD1 might be the D (5 bases). Trimming removed 3 bases at V and 6 bases at J, with 8 bases between. CDR3 size: 12 residues. Germline CDR1 is SEHNR and CDR2 is FQNEAQ (reference sequence). The CDR3 loop reads CASSFAGDGYTF. CDR3 DNA sequence: TGTGCCAGCAGCTTCGCGGGGGATGGCTACACCTTC.